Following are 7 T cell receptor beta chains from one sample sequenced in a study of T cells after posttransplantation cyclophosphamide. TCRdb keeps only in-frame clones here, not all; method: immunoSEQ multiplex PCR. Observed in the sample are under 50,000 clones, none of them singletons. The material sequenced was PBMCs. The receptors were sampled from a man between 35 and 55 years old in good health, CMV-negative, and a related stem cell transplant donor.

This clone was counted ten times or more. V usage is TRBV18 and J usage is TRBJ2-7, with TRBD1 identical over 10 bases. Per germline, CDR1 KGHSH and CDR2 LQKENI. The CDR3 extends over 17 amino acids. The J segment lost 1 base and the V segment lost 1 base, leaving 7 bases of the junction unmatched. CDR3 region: CASSPQGPGQGSYEQYF. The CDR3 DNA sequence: TGTGCCAGCTCACCACAGGGACCGGGACAGGGGTCCTACGAGCAGTACTTC.

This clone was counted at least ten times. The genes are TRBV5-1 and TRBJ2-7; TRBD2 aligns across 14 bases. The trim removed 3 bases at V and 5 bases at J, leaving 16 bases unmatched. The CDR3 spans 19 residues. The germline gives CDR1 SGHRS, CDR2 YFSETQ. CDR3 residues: CASSSGDLGLAGGKDEQYF. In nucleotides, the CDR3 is TGCGCCAGCAGCTCAGGAGATCTAGGACTAGCGGGAGGTAAAGACGAGCAGTACTTC.

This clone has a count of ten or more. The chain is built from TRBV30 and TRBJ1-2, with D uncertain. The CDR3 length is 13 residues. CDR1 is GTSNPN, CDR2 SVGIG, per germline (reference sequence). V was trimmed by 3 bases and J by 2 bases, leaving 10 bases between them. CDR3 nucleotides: TGTGCCTGGAGGAGGGAAACGAACTATGGCTACACCTTC. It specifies CAWRRETNYGYTF.

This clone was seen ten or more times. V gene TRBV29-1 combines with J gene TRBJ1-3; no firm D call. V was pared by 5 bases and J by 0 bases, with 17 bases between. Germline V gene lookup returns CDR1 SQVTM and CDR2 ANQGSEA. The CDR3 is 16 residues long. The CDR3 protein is CSVTPPLSDSGNTIYF. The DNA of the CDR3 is TGCAGCGTTACCCCCCCCCTCAGTGACTCTGGAAACACCATATATTTT.

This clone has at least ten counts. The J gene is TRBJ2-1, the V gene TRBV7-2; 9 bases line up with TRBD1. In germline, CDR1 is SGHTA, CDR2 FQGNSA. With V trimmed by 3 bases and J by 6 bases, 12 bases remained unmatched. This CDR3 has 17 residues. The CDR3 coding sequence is TGTGCCAGCAGCTTTAACTTTCCGGGACAGGGACCCAATGAGCAGTTCTTC. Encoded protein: CASSFNFPGQGPNEQFF.

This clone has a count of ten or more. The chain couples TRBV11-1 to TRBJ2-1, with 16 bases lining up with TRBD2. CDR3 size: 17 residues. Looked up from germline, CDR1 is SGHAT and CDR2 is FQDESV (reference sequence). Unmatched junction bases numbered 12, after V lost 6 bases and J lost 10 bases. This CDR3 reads CASRTGLAGGPRGEQFF. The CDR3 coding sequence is TGTGCCAGCAGGACGGGACTAGCGGGAGGGCCCAGGGGAGAGCAGTTCTTC. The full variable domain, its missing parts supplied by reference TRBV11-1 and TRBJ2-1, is EAEVAQSPRYKITEKSQAVAFWCDPISGHATLYWYRQILGQGPELLVQFQDESVVDDSQLPKDRFSAERLKGVDSTLKIQPAELGDSAMYLCASRTGLAGGPRGEQFFGPGTRLTVL.

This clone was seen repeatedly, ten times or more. DNA of the CDR3: TGCGCCAGCAGCATGAGTGGGGGGATAAATCAGCCCCAGCATTTT. Its translation is CASSMSGGINQPQHF. The chain uses TRBV4-1 and TRBJ1-5; the D gene is possibly TRBD1 (5 bases). Germline CDR1 is MGHRA and CDR2 is YSYEKL. This CDR3 is built from 15 residues. V was clipped by 5 bases and J by 4 bases, with 15 bases between them.